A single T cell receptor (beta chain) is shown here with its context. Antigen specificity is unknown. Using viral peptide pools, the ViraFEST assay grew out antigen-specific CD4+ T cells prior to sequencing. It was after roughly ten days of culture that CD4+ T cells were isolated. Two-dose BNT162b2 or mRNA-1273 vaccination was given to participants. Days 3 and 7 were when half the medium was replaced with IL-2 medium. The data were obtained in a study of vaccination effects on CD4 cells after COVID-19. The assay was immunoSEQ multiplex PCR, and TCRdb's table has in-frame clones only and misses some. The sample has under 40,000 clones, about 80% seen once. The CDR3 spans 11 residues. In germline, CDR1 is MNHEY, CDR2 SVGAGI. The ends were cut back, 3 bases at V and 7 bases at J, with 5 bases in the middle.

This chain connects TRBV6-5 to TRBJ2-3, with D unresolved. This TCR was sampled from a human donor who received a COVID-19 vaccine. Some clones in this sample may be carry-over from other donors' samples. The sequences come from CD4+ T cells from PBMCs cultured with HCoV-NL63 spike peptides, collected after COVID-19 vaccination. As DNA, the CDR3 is TGTGCCAGCAGTTATTCCCATACGCAGTATTTT. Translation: CASSYSHTQYF.